The rows below give T cell receptor beta chains drawn from one sample of a study of identical twins. From the 5' RACE reads, TCRdb called clonotypes with MiXCR, one entry per CDR3 protein. Of fewer than 800,000 distinct CDR3 sequences listed, less than 9% are singletons. The data also belong to a second study, concerning yellow fever vaccine responses in identical twins.

The sequencing sample was made of PBMCs. The receptor source for this set is a woman aged 18-29 years in good health. Both conserved end residues are part of each CDR3. D genes are given only for firm matches. Clone size is stated in some rows and not others, as once, few, many or a class when expanded.

-	TRBJ2-2	-	TRBV7-6	CASSPHQNTGELFF	TGTGCCAGCAGCCCTCATCAGAACACCGGGGAGCTGTTTTTT
TRBD2	TRBJ2-3	-	TRBV2	CASRLSTSGRTDTQYF	TGTGCCAGCAGACTATCGACTAGCGGGAGAACAGATACGCAGTATTTT
TRBD1	TRBJ2-2	many	TRBV15	CATRGTGASTGELFF	TGTGCCACCAGGGGGACAGGGGCTTCCACCGGGGAGCTGTTTTTT
-	TRBJ2-1	few	TRBV2	CASTATKPGGEQFF	TGTGCCAGCACCGCTACAAAACCCGGTGGTGAGCAGTTCTTC
-	TRBJ1-6	many	TRBV5-1	CASSFGQNSPLHF	TGCGCCAGCAGCTTCGGACAGAATTCACCCCTCCACTTT
-	TRBJ2-7	-	TRBV7-9	CASSLRTSPYEQYF	TGTGCCAGCAGCTTACGAACTAGTCCCTACGAGCAGTACTTC
-	TRBJ1-2	-	TRBV6-5	CASSYSGRGYGYTF	TGTGCCAGCAGTTACTCGGGCAGGGGTTATGGCTACACCTTC
-	TRBJ2-1	many	TRBV7-2	CASSSSRSSYNEQFF	TGTGCCAGCAGCTCTAGCCGCTCCTCCTACAATGAGCAGTTCTTC
-	TRBJ2-7	many	TRBV29-1	CSVAVVSDEQYF	TGCAGCGTTGCGGTGGTTAGCGACGAGCAGTACTTC
-	TRBJ2-1	few	TRBV14	CASSPLERTNEQFF	TGTGCCAGCAGCCCACTCGAACGAACCAATGAGCAGTTCTTC
TRBD1	TRBJ2-2	-	TRBV4-1	CASSQDDRVSGELFF	TGCGCCAGCAGCCAAGACGACAGGGTGTCCGGGGAGCTGTTTTTT
TRBD2	TRBJ2-2	many	TRBV29-1	CSGGLDWTGELFF	TGCAGCGGAGGACTAGACTGGACCGGGGAGCTGTTTTTT
-	TRBJ1-1	-	TRBV12-3/TRBV12-4	CASTVGNTEAFF	TGTGCCAGCACCGTAGGTAACACTGAAGCTTTCTTT
TRBD2	TRBJ2-7	few	TRBV6-1	CASRFSGSQEEQYF	TGTGCCAGCAGGTTCAGCGGGAGCCAGGAAGAGCAGTACTTC
TRBD1	TRBJ2-3	many	TRBV7-9	CASTRGTGGTDTQYF	TGTGCCAGCACCCGTGGGACAGGTGGCACAGATACGCAGTATTTT
TRBD1	TRBJ2-7	few	TRBV29-1	CSVRDRNYEQYF	TGCAGCGTCCGGGACAGAAACTACGAGCAGTACTTC
-	TRBJ2-7	-	TRBV2	CASSTTTDEQYF	TGTGCCAGCAGTACTACTACAGACGAGCAGTACTTC
-	TRBJ2-2	few	TRBV5-1	CASSTRETHTGELFF	TGCGCCAGCAGCACAAGGGAGACCCACACCGGGGAGCTGTTTTTT
-	TRBJ2-7	many	TRBV7-9	CASSQTPTSPYEQYF	TGTGCCAGCAGCCAAACCCCCACCAGCCCCTACGAGCAGTACTTC
TRBD2	TRBJ2-1	few	TRBV7-8	CASSSPGGTYNEQFF	TGTGCCAGCAGCTCTCCGGGGGGGACCTACAATGAGCAGTTCTTC
-	TRBJ1-2	many	TRBV29-1	CSVEMGYGYTF	TGCAGCGTTGAGATGGGTTATGGCTACACCTTC
TRBD1	TRBJ1-3	-	TRBV10-2	CASSLQGGVEASGNTIYF	TGCGCCAGCAGTTTACAGGGGGGCGTTGAAGCCTCTGGAAACACCATATATTTT
TRBD1	TRBJ2-2	few	TRBV9	CASSVGTVTGELFF	TGTGCCAGCAGCGTGGGGACAGTAACCGGGGAGCTGTTTTTT
TRBD1	TRBJ1-2	many	TRBV4-1	CASSQGPGQLYGYTF	TGCGCCAGCAGCCAAGGCCCGGGACAGCTCTATGGCTACACCTTC
-	TRBJ2-2	many	TRBV12-3/TRBV12-4	CASGYRGGTGELFF	TGTGCCAGCGGTTACAGGGGAGGCACCGGGGAGCTGTTTTTT
TRBD2	TRBJ2-7	few	TRBV4-1	CASSQDSSGSYYEQYF	TGCGCCAGCAGCCAAGACAGTAGCGGGAGCTACTACGAGCAGTACTTC
-	TRBJ2-2	-	TRBV12-3/TRBV12-4	CASSLARGIGELFF	TGTGCCAGCAGTTTGGCTCGAGGAATCGGGGAGCTGTTTTTT
TRBD1	TRBJ2-3	many	TRBV20-1	CSASPSTGRGTDTQYF	TGCAGTGCTAGCCCCTCGACAGGGCGAGGCACAGATACGCAGTATTTT
-	TRBJ1-2	many	TRBV20-1	CSARGARKDYGYTF	TGCAGTGCTAGAGGCGCCAGAAAGGACTATGGCTACACCTTC
-	TRBJ2-3	many	TRBV4-1	CASSQEGGGSRSTDTQYF	TGCGCCAGCAGCCAAGAGGGGGGAGGTAGCAGAAGCACAGATACGCAGTATTTT
TRBD2	TRBJ2-1	many	TRBV5-1	CASSSEYRTSGSNEQFF	TGCGCCAGCAGCTCCGAGTATCGGACTAGCGGGAGCAATGAGCAGTTCTTC
-	TRBJ2-5	few	TRBV29-1	CSVVGHQETQYF	TGCAGCGTTGTTGGGCACCAAGAGACCCAGTACTTC
-	TRBJ1-2	few	TRBV9	CASSVDGQPSNYGYTF	TGTGCCAGCAGCGTAGATGGACAACCCTCTAACTATGGCTACACCTTC
TRBD1	TRBJ2-1	-	TRBV5-1	CASSFQGAGLDEQFF	TGCGCCAGCAGCTTCCAGGGGGCTGGGTTGGATGAGCAGTTCTTC
TRBD2	TRBJ2-3	many	TRBV4-1	CASSRRGDPSSTDTQYF	TGCGCCAGCAGCCGCCGGGGGGATCCCTCTAGCACAGATACGCAGTATTTT
-	TRBJ2-5	-	TRBV6-2/TRBV6-3	CASRLTQETQYF	TGTGCCAGCAGGCTCACACAAGAGACCCAGTACTTC
-	TRBJ2-1	few	TRBV29-1	CSVEKKMRAGSSYNEQFF	TGCAGCGTTGAAAAAAAAATGCGGGCGGGGAGCTCCTACAATGAGCAGTTCTTC
-	TRBJ1-1	-	TRBV7-9	CASSPTAGTEAFF	TGTGCCAGCAGCCCGACAGCGGGGACTGAAGCTTTCTTT
TRBD1	TRBJ1-1	many	TRBV7-9	CASSPTGVNEAFF	TGTGCCAGCAGCCCCACAGGGGTCAATGAAGCTTTCTTT
TRBD2	TRBJ2-1	few	TRBV25-1	CASSAGTSGGGNEQFF	TGTGCCAGCAGTGCCGGGACTAGCGGGGGAGGGAATGAGCAGTTCTTC
-	TRBJ1-2	many	TRBV12-3/TRBV12-4	CASSPTGGSPHGYTF	TGTGCCAGCAGCCCGACCGGGGGTTCTCCCCATGGCTACACCTTC
-	TRBJ2-3	-	TRBV12-3/TRBV12-4	CASTSRAYTDTQYF	TGTGCCAGCACCTCGAGGGCGTACACAGATACGCAGTATTTT
-	TRBJ1-1	few	TRBV20-1	CSARPFGNTEAFF	TGCAGTGCTAGGCCCTTTGGGAACACTGAAGCTTTCTTT
-	TRBJ1-5	many	TRBV10-3	CAISEAGAVGNQPQHF	TGTGCCATCAGTGAGGCGGGCGCGGTGGGCAATCAGCCCCAGCATTTT
TRBD2	TRBJ2-1	-	TRBV12-3/TRBV12-4	CASSSLGLAGSQYNEQFF	TGTGCCAGCAGTTCCCTTGGACTAGCGGGATCCCAATACAATGAGCAGTTCTTC
-	TRBJ2-1	-	TRBV7-2	CASSLGDWITYNEQFF	TGTGCCAGCAGCTTAGGGGACTGGATAACATACAATGAGCAGTTCTTC
-	TRBJ2-1	-	TRBV7-9	CASSHAGDNEQFF	TGTGCCAGCAGCCATGCAGGGGACAATGAGCAGTTCTTC
-	TRBJ2-5	-	TRBV27	CASSLDKASRRQTQYF	TGTGCCAGCAGTTTAGATAAGGCCTCTCGCCGGCAGACCCAGTACTTC
-	TRBJ2-7	few	TRBV20-1	CSARRQPLYEQYF	TGCAGTGCTAGACGGCAGCCCCTCTACGAGCAGTACTTC
-	TRBJ2-4	many	TRBV7-8	CASSDGSKNIQYF	TGTGCCAGCAGCGACGGGTCCAAAAACATTCAGTACTTC
TRBD2	TRBJ2-1	-	TRBV28	CASSFGGSLLSYNEQFF	TGTGCCAGCAGTTTTGGCGGGAGCCTTCTCTCCTACAATGAGCAGTTCTTC
-	TRBJ1-2	few	TRBV12-3/TRBV12-4	CASSFGGFGLRGRGGYTF	TGTGCCAGCAGTTTCGGGGGGTTTGGGCTCCGAGGTCGGGGTGGCTACACCTTC
-	TRBJ2-7	few	TRBV20-1	CSAHSDRTPYEQYF	TGCAGTGCCCACAGTGACAGGACCCCCTACGAGCAGTACTTC
-	TRBJ2-3	many	TRBV28	CASSFSRHSTDTQYF	TGTGCCAGCAGTTTTTCCCGACATAGCACAGATACGCAGTATTTT
TRBD2	TRBJ2-5	many	TRBV28	CASRGLAGSETQYF	TGTGCCAGCAGAGGTCTAGCGGGATCCGAGACCCAGTACTTC